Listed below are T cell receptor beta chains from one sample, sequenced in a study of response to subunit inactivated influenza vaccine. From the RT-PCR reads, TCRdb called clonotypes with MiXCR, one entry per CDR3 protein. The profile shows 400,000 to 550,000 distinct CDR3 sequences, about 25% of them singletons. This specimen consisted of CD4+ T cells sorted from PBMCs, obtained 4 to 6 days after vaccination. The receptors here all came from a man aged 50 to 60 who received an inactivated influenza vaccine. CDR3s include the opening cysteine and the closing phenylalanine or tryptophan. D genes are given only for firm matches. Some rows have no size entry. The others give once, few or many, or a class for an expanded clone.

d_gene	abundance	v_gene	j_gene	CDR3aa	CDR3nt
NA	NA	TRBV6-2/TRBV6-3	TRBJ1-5	CATSFRGDQPQHF	TGTGCCACCAGTTTTAGGGGGGATCAGCCCCAGCATTTT
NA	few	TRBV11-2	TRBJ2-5	CASSSPVEPLLLQETQYF	TGTGCCAGCAGCTCGCCCGTGGAACCCCTACTCCTTCAAGAGACCCAGTACTTC
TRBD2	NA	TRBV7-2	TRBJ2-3	CASSSSSGGTDTQYF	TGTGCCAGCAGCTCGTCTAGCGGGGGGACAGATACGCAGTATTTT
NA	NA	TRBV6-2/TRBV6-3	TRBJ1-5	CASSYEGVYNQPQHF	TGTGCCAGCAGTTACGAAGGGGTTTACAATCAGCCCCAGCATTTT
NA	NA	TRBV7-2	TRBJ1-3	CASSRPGSGNTIYF	TGTGCCAGCAGTCGCCCGGGCTCTGGAAACACCATATATTTT
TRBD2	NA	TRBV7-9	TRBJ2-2	CASSPTSVNTGELFF	TGTGCCAGCAGCCCGACTAGCGTTAACACCGGGGAGCTGTTTTTT
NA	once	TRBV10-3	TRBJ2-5	CARDSAEETQYF	TGTGCCCGTGACTCCGCTGAAGAGACCCAGTACTTC
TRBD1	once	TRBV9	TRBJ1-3	CASSVRQGSPLSGNTIYF	TGTGCCAGCAGCGTGAGACAGGGGTCCCCTCTCTCTGGAAACACCATATATTTT
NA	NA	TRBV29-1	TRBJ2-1	CSGRSNEQFF	TGCAGCGGGCGGAGCAATGAGCAGTTCTTC
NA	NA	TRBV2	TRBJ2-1	CASGGGLAVYNEQFF	TGTGCCAGCGGGGGCGGGCTAGCGGTTTACAATGAGCAGTTCTTC
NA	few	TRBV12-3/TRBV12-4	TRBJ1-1	CASSPIRVGTEAFF	TGTGCCAGCAGTCCCATCAGGGTGGGGACTGAAGCTTTCTTT
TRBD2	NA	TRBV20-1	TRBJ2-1	CSASRTSGYSEQFF	TGCAGTGCTTCTCGGACTAGCGGGTACAGTGAGCAGTTCTTC
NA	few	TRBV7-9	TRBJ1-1	CASSFRYTEAFF	TGTGCCAGCAGCTTCAGGTACACTGAAGCTTTCTTT
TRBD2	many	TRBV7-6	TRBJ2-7	CASSYKQEAGDPVEQYF	TGTGCCAGCAGCTACAAGCAGGAGGCGGGGGATCCGGTAGAGCAGTACTTC
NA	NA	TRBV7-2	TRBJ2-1	CASSLVGLRNEQFF	TGTGCCAGCAGCTTAGTCGGACTACGCAATGAGCAGTTCTTC
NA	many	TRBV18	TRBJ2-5	CASSPRRFQETQYF	TGTGCCAGCTCACCAAGGAGGTTCCAAGAGACCCAGTACTTC
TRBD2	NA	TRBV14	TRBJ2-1	CASSFLAGGRDEQFF	TGTGCCAGCAGCTTCCTAGCGGGAGGTAGAGATGAGCAGTTCTTC
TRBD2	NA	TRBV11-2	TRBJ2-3	CASSSGAGGADTQYF	TGTGCCAGCAGCTCCGGAGCGGGGGGGGCCGATACGCAGTATTTT
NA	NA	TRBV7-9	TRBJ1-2	CASSALGPGYGYTF	TGTGCCAGCAGCGCCCTAGGACCTGGCTATGGCTACACCTTC
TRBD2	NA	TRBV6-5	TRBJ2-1	CASSYSSGSFDEQFF	TGTGCCAGCAGTTACTCGAGCGGGAGTTTCGATGAGCAGTTCTTC
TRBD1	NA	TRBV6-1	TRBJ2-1	CASRLMTGASEQFF	TGTGCCAGCAGACTGATGACAGGGGCGAGTGAGCAGTTCTTC
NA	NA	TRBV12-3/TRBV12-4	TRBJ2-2	CASSLVGGDTGELFF	TGTGCCAGCAGTTTAGTAGGGGGGGACACCGGGGAGCTGTTTTTT
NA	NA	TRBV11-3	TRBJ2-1	CASSPGGQFPSNEQFF	TGTGCCAGCAGCCCGGGGGGACAGTTTCCGTCAAATGAGCAGTTCTTC
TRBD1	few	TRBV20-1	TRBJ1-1	CSARDGTGPRSTEAFF	TGCAGTGCTAGAGATGGGACAGGACCCCGCAGCACTGAAGCTTTCTTT
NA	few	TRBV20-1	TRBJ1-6	CSTGTDFIGPLHF	TGCTCCACCGGGACGGACTTTATTGGACCCCTCCACTTT
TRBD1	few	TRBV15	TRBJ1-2	CATSRPGQGVYGYTF	TGTGCCACCAGCAGGCCGGGACAGGGAGTCTATGGCTACACCTTC
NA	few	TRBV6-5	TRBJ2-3	CASSYSTAGRLNTDTQYF	TGTGCCAGCAGTTACTCGACGGCAGGGCGTCTTAACACAGATACGCAGTATTTT
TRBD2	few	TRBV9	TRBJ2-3	CASSAGTSGRASTDTQYF	TGTGCCAGCAGCGCCGGGACTAGCGGGAGAGCTAGCACAGATACGCAGTATTTT
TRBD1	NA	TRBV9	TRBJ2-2	CASSANRGKDTGELFF	TGTGCCAGCAGCGCGAACAGGGGAAAGGACACCGGGGAGCTGTTTTTT
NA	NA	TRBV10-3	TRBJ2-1	CAISATHEQFF	TGTGCCATCAGTGCGACTCATGAGCAGTTCTTC
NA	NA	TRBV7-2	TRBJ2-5	CASSLGWKSTQYF	TGTGCCAGCAGCTTAGGATGGAAGTCGACCCAGTACTTC
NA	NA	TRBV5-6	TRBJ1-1	CASSWGGGDTEAFF	TGTGCCAGCAGCTGGGGGGGAGGGGACACTGAAGCTTTCTTT
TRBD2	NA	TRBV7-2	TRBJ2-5	CASSSNGGEETQYF	TGTGCCAGCAGCTCTAATGGGGGGGAAGAGACCCAGTACTTC
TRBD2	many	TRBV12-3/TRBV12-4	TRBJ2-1	CASRGTSNEQFF	TGTGCCAGCAGGGGGACTAGCAATGAGCAGTTCTTC
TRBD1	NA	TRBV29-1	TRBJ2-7	CSVVAGTVTYEQYF	TGCAGCGTTGTGGCTGGGACAGTGACCTACGAGCAGTACTTC
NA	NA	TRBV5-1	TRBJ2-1	CASSLPGANLNEQFF	TGCGCCAGCAGCCTCCCGGGAGCAAACCTGAATGAGCAGTTCTTC
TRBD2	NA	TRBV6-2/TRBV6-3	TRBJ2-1	CASSIRGGSYYNEQFF	TGTGCCAGCAGTATAAGGGGCGGGAGCTATTACAATGAGCAGTTCTTC
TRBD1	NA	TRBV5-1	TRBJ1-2	CASSLTMGQGNGYTF	TGCGCCAGCAGCTTAACCATGGGACAGGGGAATGGCTACACCTTC
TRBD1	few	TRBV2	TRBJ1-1	CASGRDRGTEAFF	TGTGCCAGCGGCCGGGACAGGGGGACTGAAGCTTTCTTT
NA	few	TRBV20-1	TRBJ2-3	CSASGRRGADTQYF	TGCAGTGCTAGCGGTAGAAGGGGTGCTGATACGCAGTATTTT
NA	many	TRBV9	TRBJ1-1	CASSPRDNGAEAFF	TGTGCCAGCAGCCCCAGGGATAATGGGGCTGAAGCTTTCTTT
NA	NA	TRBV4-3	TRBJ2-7	CASSQELDFYEQYF	TGCGCCAGCAGCCAAGAGTTAGATTTCTACGAGCAGTACTTC
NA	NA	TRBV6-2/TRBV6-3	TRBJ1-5	CASSSPGMNQPQHF	TGTGCCAGCAGTTCTCCAGGGATGAATCAGCCCCAGCATTTT
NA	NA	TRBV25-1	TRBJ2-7	CASSVAGAYEQYF	TGTGCCAGCAGTGTAGCAGGAGCCTACGAGCAGTACTTC
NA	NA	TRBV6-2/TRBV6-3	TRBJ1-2	CASSATGSYGYTF	TGTGCCAGCAGTGCGACAGGTAGCTATGGCTACACCTTC
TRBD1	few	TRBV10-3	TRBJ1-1	CAIRSGQGKANTEAFF	TGTGCCATCAGATCGGGACAGGGAAAGGCGAACACTGAAGCTTTCTTT
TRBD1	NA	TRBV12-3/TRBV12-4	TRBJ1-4	CASNRDRGKLFF	TGTGCCAGCAACAGGGACAGGGGAAAACTGTTTTTT
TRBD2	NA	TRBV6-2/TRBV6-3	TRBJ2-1	CASSYALSGRAYNEQFF	TGTGCCAGCAGTTATGCCCTTAGCGGGAGAGCCTACAATGAGCAGTTCTTC
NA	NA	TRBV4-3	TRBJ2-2	CASSRHREVGTGELFF	TGCGCCAGCAGCCGCCACAGGGAAGTTGGCACCGGGGAGCTGTTTTTT
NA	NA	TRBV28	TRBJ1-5	CASSSTERNQPQHF	TGTGCCAGCAGTTCTACCGAACGCAATCAGCCCCAGCATTTT
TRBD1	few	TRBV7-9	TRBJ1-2	CASSVGTVNYGYTF	TGTGCCAGCAGCGTCGGGACAGTGAACTATGGCTACACCTTC
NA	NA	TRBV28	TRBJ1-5	CASSLVYRYGDQPQHF	TGTGCCAGCAGTTTAGTTTACAGGTATGGGGATCAGCCCCAGCATTTT
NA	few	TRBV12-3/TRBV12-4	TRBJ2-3	CAGSRRTDGDTQYF	TGTGCCGGAAGTCGTCGGACGGACGGAGATACGCAGTATTTT
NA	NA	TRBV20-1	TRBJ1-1	CSARGAVNTEAFF	TGCAGTGCTAGGGGGGCTGTGAACACTGAAGCTTTCTTT
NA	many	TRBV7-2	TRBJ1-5	CASSLRADYSNQPQHF	TGTGCCAGCAGCTTAAGGGCCGATTATAGCAATCAGCCCCAGCATTTT
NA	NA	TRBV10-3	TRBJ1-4	CATSTGEKLFF	TGTGCCACCTCAACCGGTGAAAAACTGTTTTTT
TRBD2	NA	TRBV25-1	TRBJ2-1	CATKKREAIYNEQFF	TGTGCCACCAAAAAGCGGGAGGCTATATACAATGAGCAGTTCTTC
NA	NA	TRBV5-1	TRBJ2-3	CASSFIWTSTDTQYF	TGCGCCAGCAGTTTTATTTGGACCAGCACAGATACGCAGTATTTT
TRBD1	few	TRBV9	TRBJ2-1	CASSVGQVLINEQFF	TGTGCCAGCAGCGTCGGACAGGTTCTCATCAATGAGCAGTTCTTC